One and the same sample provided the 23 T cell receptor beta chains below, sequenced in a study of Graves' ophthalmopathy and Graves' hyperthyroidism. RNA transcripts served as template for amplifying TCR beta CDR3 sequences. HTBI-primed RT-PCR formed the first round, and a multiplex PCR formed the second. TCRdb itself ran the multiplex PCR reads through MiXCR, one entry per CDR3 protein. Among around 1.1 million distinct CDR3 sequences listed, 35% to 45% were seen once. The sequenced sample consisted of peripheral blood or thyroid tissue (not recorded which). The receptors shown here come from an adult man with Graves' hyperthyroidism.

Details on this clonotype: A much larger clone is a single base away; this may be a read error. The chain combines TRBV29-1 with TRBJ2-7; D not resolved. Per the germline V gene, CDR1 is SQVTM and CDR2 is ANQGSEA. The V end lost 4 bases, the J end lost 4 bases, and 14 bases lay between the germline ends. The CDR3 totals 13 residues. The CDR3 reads CSVVTISDYEQYF. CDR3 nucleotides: TGCAGCGTTGTCACCATCTCGGATTACGAGCAGTACTTC.

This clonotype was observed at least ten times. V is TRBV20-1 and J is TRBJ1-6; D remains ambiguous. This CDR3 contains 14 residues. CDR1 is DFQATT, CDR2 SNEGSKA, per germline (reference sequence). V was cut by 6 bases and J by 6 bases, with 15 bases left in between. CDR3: CSARSDPSNSPLHF. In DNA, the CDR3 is TGCAGTGCGAGATCGGACCCGAGTAATTCACCCCTCCACTTT.

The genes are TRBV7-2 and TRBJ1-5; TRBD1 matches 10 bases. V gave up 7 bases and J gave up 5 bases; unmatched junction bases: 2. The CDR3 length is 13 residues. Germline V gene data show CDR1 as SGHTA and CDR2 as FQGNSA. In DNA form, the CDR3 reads TGTGCCAGCACGGACAGGGGGTATCAGCCCCAGCATTTT. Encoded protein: CASTDRGYQPQHF.

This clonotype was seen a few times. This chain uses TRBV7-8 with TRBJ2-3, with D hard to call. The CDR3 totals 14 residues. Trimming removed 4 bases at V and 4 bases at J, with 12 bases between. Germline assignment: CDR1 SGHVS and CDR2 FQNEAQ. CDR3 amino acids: CASSSARWADTQYF. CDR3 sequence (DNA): TGTGCCAGCAGCTCGGCCCGGTGGGCAGATACGCAGTATTTT.

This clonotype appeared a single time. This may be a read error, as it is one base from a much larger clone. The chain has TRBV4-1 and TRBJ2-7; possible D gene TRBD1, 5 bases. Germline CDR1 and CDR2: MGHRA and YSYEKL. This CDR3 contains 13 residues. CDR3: CASGQQTDYEQYF. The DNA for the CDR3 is TGCGCCAGCGGCCAACAGACAGACTACGAGCAGTACTTC.

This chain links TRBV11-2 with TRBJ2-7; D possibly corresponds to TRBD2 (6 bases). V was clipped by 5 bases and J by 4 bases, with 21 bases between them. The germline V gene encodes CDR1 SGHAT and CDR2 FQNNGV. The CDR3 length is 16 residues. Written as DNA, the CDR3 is TGTGCCAGCAGCCGCGGAATCGGGGGATATGGATACGAGCAGTACTTC. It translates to CASSRGIGGYGYEQYF.

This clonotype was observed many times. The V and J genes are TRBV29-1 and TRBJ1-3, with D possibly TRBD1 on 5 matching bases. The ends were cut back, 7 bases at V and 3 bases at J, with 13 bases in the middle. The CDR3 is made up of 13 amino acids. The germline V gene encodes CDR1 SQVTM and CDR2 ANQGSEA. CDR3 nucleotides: TGCAGCGCCCAAGGGACGGTTGGAAACACCATATATTTT. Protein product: CSAQGTVGNTIYF.

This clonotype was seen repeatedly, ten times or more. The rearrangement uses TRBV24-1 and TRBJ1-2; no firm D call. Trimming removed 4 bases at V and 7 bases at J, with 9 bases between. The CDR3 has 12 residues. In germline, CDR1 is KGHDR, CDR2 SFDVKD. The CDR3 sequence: CATSDPLRGYTF. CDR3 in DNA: TGTGCCACCAGTGACCCCTTGCGTGGCTACACCTTC.

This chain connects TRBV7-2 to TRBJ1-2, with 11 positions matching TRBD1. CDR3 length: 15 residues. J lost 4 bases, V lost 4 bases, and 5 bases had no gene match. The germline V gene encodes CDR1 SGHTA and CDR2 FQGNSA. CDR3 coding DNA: TGTGCCAGCAGCTCCCGGACAGGGGGCACCTATGGCTACACCTTC. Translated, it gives CASSSRTGGTYGYTF.

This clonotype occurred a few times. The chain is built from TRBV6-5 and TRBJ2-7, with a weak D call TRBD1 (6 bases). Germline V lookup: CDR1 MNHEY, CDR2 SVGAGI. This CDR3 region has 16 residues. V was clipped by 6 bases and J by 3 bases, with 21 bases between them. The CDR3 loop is CASRKGDTRGGYEQYF. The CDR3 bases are TGTGCCAGCAGAAAAGGGGACACCCGTGGGGGCTACGAGCAGTACTTC.

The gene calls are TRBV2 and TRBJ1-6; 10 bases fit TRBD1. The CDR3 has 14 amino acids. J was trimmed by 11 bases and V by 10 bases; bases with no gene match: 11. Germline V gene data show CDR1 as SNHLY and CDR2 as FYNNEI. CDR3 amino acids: CATDLPGQGTPLHF. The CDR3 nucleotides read TGTGCCACCGACCTTCCGGGACAGGGGACACCCCTCCACTTT.

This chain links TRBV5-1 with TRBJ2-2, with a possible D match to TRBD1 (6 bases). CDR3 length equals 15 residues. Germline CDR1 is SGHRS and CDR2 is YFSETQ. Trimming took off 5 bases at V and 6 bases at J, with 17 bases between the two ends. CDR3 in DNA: TGCGCCAGCAGACCAGGGGCCCTTAGGGCCGGGGAGCTGTTTTTT. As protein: CASRPGALRAGELFF.

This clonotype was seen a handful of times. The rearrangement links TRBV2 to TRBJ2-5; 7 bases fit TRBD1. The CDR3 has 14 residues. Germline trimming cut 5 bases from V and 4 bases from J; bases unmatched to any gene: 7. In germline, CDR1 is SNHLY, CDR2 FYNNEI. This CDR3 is CASSFNDRVETQYF. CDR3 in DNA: TGTGCCAGCAGTTTTAACGACAGGGTAGAGACCCAGTACTTC.

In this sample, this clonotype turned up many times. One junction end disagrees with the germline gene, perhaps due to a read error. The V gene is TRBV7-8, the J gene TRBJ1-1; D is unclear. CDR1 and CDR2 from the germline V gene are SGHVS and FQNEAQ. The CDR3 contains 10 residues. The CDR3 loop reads CASSLFKVDF. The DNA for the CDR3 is TGTGCCAGCAGCTTATTTAAGGTGGACTTT.

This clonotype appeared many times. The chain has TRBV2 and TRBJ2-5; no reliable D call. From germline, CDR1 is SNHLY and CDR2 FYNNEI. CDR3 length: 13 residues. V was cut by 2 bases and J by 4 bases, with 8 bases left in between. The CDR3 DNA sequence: TGTGCCAGCAGTGAATCCGGTGGAGAGACCCAGTACTTC. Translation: CASSESGGETQYF.

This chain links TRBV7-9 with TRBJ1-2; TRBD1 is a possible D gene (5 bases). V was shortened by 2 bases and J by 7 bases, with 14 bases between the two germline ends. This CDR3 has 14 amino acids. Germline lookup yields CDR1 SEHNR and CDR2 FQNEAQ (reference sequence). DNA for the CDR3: TGTGCCAGCAGCTTATCCGGGACGAACACTGGCTACACCTTC. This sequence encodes CASSLSGTNTGYTF.

CDR3 nucleotides: TGCGCCAGCAGCTTGAAGCCGCAGGGGGCCATGACCCAAGAGACCCAGTACTTC. Translated, it gives CASSLKPQGAMTQETQYF. The J gene is TRBJ2-5, the V gene TRBV5-1; 8 bases match TRBD1. The CDR3 contains 18 residues. Per germline, CDR1 SGHRS and CDR2 YFSETQ. V shed 1 base and J 1 base; nucleotides not matched to a gene: 12.

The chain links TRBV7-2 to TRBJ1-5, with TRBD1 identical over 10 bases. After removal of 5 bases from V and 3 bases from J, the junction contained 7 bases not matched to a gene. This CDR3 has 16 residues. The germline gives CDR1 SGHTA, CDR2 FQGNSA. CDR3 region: CASSTTGTGVNQPQHF. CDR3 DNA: TGTGCCAGCAGCACGACCGGGACAGGGGTCAATCAGCCCCAGCATTTT.

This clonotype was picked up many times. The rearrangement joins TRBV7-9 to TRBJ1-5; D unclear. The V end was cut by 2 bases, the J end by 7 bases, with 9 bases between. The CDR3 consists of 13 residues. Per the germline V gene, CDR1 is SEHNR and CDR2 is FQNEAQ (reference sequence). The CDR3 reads CASSLTAGQPQHF. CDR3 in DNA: TGTGCCAGCAGCTTAACCGCTGGCCAGCCCCAGCATTTT.

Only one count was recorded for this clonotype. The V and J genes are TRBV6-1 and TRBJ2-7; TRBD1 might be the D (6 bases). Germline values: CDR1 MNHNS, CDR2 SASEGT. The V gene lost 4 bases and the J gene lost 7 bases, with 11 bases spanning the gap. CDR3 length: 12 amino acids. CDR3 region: CASSGPQGEQYF. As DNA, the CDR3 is TGTGCCAGCAGTGGCCCACAGGGTGAGCAGTACTTC.

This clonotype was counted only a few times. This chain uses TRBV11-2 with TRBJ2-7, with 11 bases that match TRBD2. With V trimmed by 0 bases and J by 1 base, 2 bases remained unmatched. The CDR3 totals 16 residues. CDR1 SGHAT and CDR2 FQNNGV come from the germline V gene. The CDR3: CASSLDWTSGSYEQYF. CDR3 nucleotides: TGTGCCAGCAGCTTAGACTGGACTAGCGGGTCCTACGAGCAGTACTTC.

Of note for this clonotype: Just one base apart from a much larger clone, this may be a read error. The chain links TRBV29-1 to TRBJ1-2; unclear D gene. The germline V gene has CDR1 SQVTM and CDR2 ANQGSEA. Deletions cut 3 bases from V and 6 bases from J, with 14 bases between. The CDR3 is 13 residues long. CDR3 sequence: CSVDVGSLDGYTF. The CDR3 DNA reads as TGCAGCGTTGATGTGGGCAGTTTGGATGGCTACACCTTC.

The chain's CDR3 is CASSYGSNTGELFF. CDR3 bases: TGTGCCAGCAGTTACGGATCCAACACCGGGGAGCTGTTTTTT. The chain recombines TRBV5-4 with TRBJ2-2; D gene ambiguous. Trimming cost V 5 bases and J 2 bases, with 10 bases left between them. Germline V gene data show CDR1 as SGHNT and CDR2 as YYREEE (reference sequence). This CDR3 has 14 amino acids.